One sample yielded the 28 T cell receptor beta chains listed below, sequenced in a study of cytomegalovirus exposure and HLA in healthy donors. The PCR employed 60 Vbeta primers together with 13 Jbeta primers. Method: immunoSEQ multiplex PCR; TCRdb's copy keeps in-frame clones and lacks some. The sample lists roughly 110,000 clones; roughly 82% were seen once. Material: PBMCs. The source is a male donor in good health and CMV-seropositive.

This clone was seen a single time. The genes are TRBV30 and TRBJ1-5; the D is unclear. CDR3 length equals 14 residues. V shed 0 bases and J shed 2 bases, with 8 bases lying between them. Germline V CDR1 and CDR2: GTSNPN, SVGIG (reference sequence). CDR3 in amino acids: CAWSVRGGNQPQHF. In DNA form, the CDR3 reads TGTGCCTGGAGTGTACGGGGAGGCAATCAGCCCCAGCATTTT.

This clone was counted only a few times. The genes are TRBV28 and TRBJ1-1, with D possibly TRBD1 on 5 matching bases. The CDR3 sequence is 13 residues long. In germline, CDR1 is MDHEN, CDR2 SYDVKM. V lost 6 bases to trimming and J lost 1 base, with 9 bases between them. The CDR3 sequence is CASRQTANTEAFF. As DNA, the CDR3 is TGTGCCAGCAGGCAGACAGCGAACACTGAAGCTTTCTTT.

The CDR3 spells CASSVQGNTEAFF. The CDR3 DNA reads as TGTGCCAGCAGCGTACAGGGTAACACTGAAGCTTTCTTT. V is TRBV9 and J is TRBJ1-1; possible D gene TRBD1, 5 bases. Germline V gives CDR1 SGDLS, CDR2 YYNGEE. V lost 1 base and J 2 bases, leaving 6 bases between the germline ends. The CDR3 consists of 13 residues.

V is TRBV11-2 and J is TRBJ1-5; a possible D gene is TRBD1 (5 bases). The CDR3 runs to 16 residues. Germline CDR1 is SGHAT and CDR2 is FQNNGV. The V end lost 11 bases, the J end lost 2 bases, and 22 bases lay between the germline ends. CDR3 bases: TGTGCCGCCAAGGGTAGGGGAGGGCTCGGCAATCAGCCCCAGCATTTT. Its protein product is CAAKGRGGLGNQPQHF.

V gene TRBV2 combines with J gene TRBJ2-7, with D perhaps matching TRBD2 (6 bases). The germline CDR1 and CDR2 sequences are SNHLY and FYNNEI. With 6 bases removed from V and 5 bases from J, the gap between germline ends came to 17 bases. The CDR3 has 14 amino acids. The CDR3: CASRKGLGVHEQYF. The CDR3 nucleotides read TGTGCCAGCAGGAAGGGACTGGGGGTCCACGAGCAGTACTTC.

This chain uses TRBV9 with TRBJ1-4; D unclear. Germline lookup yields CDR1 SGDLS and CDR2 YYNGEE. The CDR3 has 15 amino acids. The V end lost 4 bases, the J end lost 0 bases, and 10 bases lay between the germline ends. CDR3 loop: CASSPGGATNEKLFF. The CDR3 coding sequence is TGTGCCAGCAGCCCCGGCGGTGCAACTAATGAAAAACTGTTTTTT.

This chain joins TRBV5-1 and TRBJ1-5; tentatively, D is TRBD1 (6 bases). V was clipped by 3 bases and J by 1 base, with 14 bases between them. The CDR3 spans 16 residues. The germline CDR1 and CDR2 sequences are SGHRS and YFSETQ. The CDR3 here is CASSWLPGQSNQPQHF. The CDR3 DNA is TGCGCCAGCAGCTGGTTACCGGGACAAAGCAATCAGCCCCAGCATTTT.

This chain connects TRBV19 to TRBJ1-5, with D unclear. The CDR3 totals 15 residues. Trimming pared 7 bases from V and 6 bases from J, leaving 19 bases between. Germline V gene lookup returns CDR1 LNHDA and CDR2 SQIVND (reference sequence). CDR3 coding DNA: TGTGCCAGTACTACGGGATATACAGCGGTTCAGCCCCAGCATTTT. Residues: CASTTGYTAVQPQHF.

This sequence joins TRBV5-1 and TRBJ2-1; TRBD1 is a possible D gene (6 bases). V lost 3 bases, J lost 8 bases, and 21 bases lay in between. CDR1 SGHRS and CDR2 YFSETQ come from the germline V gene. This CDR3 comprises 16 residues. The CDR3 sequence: CASSWVTGRVVDEQFF. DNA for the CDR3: TGCGCCAGCAGCTGGGTCACAGGGCGGGTTGTCGATGAGCAGTTCTTC.

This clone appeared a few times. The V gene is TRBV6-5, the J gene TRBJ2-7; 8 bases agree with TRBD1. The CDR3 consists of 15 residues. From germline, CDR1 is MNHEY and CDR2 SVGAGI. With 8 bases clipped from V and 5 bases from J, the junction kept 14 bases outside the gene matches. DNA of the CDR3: TGTGCCAGCGCGTTGGGACAGGTGTCCCCCAACGAGCAGTACTTC. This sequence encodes CASALGQVSPNEQYF.

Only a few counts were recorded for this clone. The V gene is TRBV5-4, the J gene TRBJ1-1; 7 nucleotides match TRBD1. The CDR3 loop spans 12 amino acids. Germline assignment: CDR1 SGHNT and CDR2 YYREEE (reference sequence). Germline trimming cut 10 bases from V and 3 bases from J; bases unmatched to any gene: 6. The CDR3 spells CAAGTVDTEAFF. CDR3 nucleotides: TGTGCCGCCGGGACAGTAGACACTGAAGCTTTCTTT. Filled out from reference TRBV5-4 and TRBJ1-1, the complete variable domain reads ETGVTQSPTHLIKTRGQQVTLRCSSQSGHNTVSWYQQALGQGPQFIFQYYREEENGRGNFPPRFSGLQFPNYSSELNVNALELDDSALYLCAAGTVDTEAFFGQGTRLTVV.

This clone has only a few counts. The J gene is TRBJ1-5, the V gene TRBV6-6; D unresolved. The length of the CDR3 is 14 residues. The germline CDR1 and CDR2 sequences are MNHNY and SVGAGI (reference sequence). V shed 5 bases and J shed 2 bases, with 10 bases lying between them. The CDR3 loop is CASSTMGGNQPQHF. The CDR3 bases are TGTGCCAGCAGTACAATGGGAGGCAATCAGCCCCAGCATTTT.

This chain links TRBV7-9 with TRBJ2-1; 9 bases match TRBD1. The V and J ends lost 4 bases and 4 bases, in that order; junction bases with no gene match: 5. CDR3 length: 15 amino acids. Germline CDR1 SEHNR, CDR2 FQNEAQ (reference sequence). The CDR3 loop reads CASSSGTGMYNEQFF. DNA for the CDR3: TGTGCCAGCAGCTCCGGGACAGGGATGTACAATGAGCAGTTCTTC.

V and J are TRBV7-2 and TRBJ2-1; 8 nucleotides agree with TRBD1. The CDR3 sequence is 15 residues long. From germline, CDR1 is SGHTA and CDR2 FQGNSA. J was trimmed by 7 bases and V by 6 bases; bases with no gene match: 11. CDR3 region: CASRRGQARENEQFF. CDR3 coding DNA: TGTGCCAGCAGACGGGGACAGGCCAGAGAAAATGAGCAGTTCTTC.

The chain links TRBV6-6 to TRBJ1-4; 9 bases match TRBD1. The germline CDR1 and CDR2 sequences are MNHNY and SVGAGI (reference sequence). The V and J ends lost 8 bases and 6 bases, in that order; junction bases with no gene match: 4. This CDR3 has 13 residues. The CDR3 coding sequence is TGTGCCAGCCGGGACAGGGCGGATGAAAAACTGTTTTTT. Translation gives CASRDRADEKLFF.

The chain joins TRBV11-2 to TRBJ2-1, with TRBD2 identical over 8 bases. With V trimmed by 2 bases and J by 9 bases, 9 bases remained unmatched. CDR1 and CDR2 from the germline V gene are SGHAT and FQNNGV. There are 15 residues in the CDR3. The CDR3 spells CASSLPRGGGTEQFF. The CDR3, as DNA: TGTGCCAGCAGCTTACCACGGGGGGGCGGGACTGAGCAGTTCTTC.

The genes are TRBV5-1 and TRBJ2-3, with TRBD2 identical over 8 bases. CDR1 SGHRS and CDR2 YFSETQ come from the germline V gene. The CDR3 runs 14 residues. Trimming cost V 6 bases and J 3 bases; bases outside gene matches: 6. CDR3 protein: CASNLGLETDTQYF. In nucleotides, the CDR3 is TGCGCCAGCAACCTGGGACTAGAAACAGATACGCAGTATTTT.

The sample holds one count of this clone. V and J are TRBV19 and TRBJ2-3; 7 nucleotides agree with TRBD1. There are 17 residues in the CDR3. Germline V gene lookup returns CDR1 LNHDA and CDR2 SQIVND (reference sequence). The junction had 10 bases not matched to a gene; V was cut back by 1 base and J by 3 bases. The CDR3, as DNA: TGTGCCAGTAGTATAGGCCCCCCCTTACAGGGGACAGATACGCAGTATTTT. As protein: CASSIGPPLQGTDTQYF.

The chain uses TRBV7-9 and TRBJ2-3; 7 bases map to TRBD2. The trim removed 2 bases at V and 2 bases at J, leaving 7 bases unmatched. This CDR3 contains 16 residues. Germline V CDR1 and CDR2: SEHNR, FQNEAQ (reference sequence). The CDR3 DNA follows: TGTGCCAGCAGCTTAACAGCGGGGACCTACACAGATACGCAGTATTTT. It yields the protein CASSLTAGTYTDTQYF.

The CDR3 region is CASSLLAGGQHGELFF. DNA of the CDR3: TGTGCCAGCAGTTTACTAGCGGGAGGTCAGCACGGGGAGCTGTTTTTT. This chain joins TRBV6-5 and TRBJ2-2; 12 bases map to TRBD2. The CDR3 is 16 residues long. Germline lookup yields CDR1 MNHEY and CDR2 SVGAGI. The trim removed 4 bases at V and 7 bases at J, leaving 7 bases unmatched.

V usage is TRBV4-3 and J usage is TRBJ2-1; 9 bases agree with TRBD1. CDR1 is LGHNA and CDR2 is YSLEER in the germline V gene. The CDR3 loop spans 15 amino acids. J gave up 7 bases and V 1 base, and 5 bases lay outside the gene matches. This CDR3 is CASSQARTGVNEQFF. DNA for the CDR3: TGCGCCAGCAGCCAAGCTCGGACAGGGGTGAATGAGCAGTTCTTC.

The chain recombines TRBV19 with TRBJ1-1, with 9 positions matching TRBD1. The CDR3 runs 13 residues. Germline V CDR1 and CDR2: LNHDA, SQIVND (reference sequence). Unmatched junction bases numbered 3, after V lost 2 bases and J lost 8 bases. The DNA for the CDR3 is TGTGCCAGTAGTATAACCGGGACAGGGGAAGCTTTCTTT. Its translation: CASSITGTGEAFF.

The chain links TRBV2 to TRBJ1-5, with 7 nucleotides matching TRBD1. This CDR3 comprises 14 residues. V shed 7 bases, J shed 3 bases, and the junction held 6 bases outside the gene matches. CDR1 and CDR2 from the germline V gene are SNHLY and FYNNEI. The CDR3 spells CASNPDRSNQPQHF. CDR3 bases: TGTGCCAGCAATCCGGACAGGTCCAATCAGCCCCAGCATTTT.

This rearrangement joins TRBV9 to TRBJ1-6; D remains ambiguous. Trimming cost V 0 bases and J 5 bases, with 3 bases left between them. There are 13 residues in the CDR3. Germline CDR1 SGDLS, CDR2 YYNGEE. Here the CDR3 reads CASSVDNNSPLHF. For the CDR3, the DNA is TGTGCCAGCAGCGTAGACAATAATTCACCCCTCCACTTT.

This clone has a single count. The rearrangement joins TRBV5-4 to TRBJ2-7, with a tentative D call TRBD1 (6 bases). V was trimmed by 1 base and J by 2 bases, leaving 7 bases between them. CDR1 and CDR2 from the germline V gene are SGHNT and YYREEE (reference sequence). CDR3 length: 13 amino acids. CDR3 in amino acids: CASSLQGTYEQYF. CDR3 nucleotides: TGTGCCAGCAGCTTGCAGGGGACCTACGAGCAGTACTTC.

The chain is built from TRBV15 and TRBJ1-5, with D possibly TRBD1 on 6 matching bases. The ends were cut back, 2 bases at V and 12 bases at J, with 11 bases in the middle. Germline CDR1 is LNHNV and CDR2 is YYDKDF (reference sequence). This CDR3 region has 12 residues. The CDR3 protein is CATSRLYRDQHF. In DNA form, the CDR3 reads TGTGCCACCAGCAGATTGTACAGGGACCAGCATTTT.

In DNA, the CDR3 is TGTGCCAGCAGTGAAGTACAGGGTCAGGACGAGCAGTACTTC. It specifies CASSEVQGQDEQYF. This sequence joins TRBV25-1 and TRBJ2-7; tentatively, D is TRBD1 (6 bases). CDR1 and CDR2 (germline): MGHDK, SYGVNS. V lost 2 bases to trimming and J lost 5 bases, with 13 bases between them. The CDR3 length is 14 residues.

The CDR3 region is CASSKAGLAGVYEQYF. CDR3 DNA sequence: TGTGCCAGCAGCAAAGCGGGACTAGCGGGAGTCTACGAGCAGTACTTC. The rearrangement joins TRBV21-1 to TRBJ2-7; the DNA was not compared with TRBD2, the D call given in the table. TRBV21-1 is flagged as a pseudogene. This CDR3 spans 16 amino acids.